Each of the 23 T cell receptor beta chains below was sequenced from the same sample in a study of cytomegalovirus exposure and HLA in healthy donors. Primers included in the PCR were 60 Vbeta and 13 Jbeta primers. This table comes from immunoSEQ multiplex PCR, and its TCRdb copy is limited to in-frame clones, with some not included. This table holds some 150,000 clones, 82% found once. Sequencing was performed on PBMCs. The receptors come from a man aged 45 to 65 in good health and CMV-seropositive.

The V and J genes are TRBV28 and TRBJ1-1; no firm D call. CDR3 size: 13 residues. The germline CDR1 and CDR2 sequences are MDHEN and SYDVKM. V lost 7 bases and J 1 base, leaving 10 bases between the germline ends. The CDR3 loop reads CASTYLGNTEAFF. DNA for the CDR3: TGTGCCAGCACCTACCTCGGGAACACTGAAGCTTTCTTT.

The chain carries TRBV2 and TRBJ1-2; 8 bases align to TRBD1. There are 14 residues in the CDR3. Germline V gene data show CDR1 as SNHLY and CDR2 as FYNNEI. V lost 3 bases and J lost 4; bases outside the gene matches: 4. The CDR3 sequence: CASSDQGARYGYTF. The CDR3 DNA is TGTGCCAGCAGTGATCAGGGGGCACGCTATGGCTACACCTTC.

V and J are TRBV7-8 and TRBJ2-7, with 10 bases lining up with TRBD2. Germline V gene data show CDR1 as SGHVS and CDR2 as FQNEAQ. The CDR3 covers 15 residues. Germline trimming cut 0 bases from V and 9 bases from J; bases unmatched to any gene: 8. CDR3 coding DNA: TGTGCCAGCAGCTTAGCGGGAGCGGGGGGGACTGTGCAGTACTTC. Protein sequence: CASSLAGAGGTVQYF.

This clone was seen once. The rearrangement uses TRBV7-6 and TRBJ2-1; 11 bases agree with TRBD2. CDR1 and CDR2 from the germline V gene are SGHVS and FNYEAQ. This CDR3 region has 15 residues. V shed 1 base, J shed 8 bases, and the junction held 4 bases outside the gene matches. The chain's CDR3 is CASSLVAGGRDEQFF. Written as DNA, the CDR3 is TGTGCCAGCAGCTTAGTAGCGGGGGGGCGTGATGAGCAGTTCTTC.

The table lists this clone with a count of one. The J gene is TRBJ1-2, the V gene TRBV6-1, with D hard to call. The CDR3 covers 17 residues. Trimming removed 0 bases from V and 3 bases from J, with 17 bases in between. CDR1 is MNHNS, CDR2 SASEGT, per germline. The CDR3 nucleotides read TGTGCCAGCAGTGAAGCGCGAGGCCTTAATTTCCACTATGGCTACACCTTC. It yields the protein CASSEARGLNFHYGYTF.

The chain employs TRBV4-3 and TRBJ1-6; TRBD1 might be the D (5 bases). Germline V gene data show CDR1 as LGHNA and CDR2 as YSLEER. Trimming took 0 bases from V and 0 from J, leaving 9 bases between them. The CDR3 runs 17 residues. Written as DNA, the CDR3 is TGCGCCAGCAGCCAAGAGTACGGGGGCTCCTATAATTCACCCCTCCACTTT. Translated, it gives CASSQEYGGSYNSPLHF.

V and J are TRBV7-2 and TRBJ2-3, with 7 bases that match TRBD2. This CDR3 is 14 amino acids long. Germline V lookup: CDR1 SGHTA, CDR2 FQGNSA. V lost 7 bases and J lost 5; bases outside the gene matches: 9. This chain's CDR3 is CASTPSGQGDTQYF. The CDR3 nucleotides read TGTGCCAGCACCCCTAGCGGCCAGGGAGATACGCAGTATTTT. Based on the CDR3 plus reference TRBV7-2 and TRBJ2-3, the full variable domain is GAGVSQSPSNKVTEKGKDVELRCDPISGHTALYWYRQSLGQGLEFLIYFQGNSAPDKSGLPSDRFSAERTGGSVSTLTIQRTQQEDSAVYLCASTPSGQGDTQYFGPGTRLTVL.

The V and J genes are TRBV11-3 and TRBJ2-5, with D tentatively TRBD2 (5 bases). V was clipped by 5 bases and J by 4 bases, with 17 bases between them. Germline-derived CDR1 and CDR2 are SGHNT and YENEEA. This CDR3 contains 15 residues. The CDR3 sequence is CASSPRTDGRETQYF. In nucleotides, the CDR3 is TGTGCCAGCAGCCCCCGGACGGATGGGAGAGAGACCCAGTACTTC.

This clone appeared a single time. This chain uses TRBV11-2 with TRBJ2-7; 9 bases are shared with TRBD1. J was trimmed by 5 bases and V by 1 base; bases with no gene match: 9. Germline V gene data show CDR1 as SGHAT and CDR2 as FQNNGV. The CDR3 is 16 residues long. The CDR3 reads CASSLAPTGGGDEQYF. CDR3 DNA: TGTGCCAGCAGCTTAGCCCCGACAGGGGGAGGCGACGAGCAGTACTTC.

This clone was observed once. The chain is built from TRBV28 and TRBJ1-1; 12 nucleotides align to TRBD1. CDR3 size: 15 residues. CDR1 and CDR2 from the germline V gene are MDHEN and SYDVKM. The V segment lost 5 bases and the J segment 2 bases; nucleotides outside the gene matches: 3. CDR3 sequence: CASSTGTGGNTEAFF. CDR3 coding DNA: TGTGCCAGCAGTACGGGGACAGGGGGCAACACTGAAGCTTTCTTT.

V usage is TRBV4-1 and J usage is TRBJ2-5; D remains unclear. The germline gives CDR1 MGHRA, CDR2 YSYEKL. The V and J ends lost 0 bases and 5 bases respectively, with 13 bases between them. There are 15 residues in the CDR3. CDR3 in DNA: TGCGCCAGCAGCCAAGATCAAGTGGGCCCGGAGACCCAGTACTTC. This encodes CASSQDQVGPETQYF.

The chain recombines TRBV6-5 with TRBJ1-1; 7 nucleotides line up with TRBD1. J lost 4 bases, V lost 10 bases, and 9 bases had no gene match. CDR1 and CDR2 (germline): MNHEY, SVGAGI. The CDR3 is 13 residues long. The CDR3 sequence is CATRGTVATEAFF. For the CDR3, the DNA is TGTGCCACCCGAGGGACAGTTGCCACTGAAGCTTTCTTT.

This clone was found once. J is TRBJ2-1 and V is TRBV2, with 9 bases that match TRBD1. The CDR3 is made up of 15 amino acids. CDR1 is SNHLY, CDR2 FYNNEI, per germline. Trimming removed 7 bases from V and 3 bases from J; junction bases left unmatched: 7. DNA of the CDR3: TGTGCCAGCACCTTGGGACAGGGAGGCTACAATGAGCAGTTCTTC. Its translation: CASTLGQGGYNEQFF.

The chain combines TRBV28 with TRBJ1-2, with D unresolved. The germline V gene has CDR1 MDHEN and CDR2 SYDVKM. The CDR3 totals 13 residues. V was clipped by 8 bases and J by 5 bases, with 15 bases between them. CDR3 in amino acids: CASRLRGGYGYTF. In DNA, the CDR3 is TGTGCCAGCCGGCTTCGAGGAGGGTATGGCTACACCTTC.

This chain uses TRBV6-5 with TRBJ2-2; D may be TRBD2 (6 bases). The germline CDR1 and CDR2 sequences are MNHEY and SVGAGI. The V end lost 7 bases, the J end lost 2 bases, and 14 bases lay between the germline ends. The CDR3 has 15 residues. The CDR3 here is CASTNRGTNTGELFF. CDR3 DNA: TGTGCCAGCACCAACCGGGGGACCAACACCGGGGAGCTGTTTTTT.

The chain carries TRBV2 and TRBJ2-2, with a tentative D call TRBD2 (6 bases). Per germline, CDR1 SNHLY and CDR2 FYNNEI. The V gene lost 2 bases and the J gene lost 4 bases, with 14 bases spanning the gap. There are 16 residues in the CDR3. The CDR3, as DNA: TGTGCCAGCAGTGAATTGCGGGGCGTGAGCACCGGGGAGCTGTTTTTT. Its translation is CASSELRGVSTGELFF.

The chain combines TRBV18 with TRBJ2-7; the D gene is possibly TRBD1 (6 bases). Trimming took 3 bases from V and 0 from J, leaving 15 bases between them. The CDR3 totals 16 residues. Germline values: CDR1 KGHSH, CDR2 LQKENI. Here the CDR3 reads CASSPSNGQSSYEQYF. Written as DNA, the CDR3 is TGTGCCAGCTCACCCTCGAACGGACAGTCCTCCTACGAGCAGTACTTC.

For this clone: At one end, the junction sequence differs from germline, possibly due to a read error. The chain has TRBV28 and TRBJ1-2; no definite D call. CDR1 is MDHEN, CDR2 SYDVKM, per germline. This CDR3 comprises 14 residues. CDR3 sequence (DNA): TGTGCCAGCACTTTACCGCGGGCTAACTATGGCTACACCTTC. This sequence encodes CASTLPRANYGYTF.

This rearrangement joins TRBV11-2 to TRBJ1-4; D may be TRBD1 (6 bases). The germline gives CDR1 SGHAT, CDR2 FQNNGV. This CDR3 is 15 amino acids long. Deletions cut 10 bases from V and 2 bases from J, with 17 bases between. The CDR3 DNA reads TGTGCCACAAGGAGGGGGGGCGCGACTAATGAAAAACTGTTTTTT. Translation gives CATRRGGATNEKLFF.

The CDR3 sequence: CAWSAGTSGGETQYF. Here the CDR3 DNA reads TGTGCCTGGAGTGCCGGGACTAGCGGAGGAGAGACCCAGTACTTC. The rearrangement uses TRBV30 and TRBJ2-5; 11 positions match TRBD2. CDR3 length: 15 residues. Per germline, CDR1 GTSNPN and CDR2 SVGIG (reference sequence). V shed 1 base and J 4 bases; nucleotides not matched to a gene: 5.

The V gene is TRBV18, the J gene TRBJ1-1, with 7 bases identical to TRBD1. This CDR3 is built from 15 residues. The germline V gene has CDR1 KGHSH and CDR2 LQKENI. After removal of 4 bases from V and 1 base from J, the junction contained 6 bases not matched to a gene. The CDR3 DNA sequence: TGTGCCAGCTCACTGGGGACAGCTCCGAACACTGAAGCTTTCTTT. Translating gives CASSLGTAPNTEAFF.

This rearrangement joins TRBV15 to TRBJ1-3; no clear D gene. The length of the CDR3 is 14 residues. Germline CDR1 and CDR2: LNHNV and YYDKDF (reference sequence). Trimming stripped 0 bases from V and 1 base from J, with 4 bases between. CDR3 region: CATSRDESGNTIYF. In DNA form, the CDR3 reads TGTGCCACCAGCAGAGATGAGTCTGGAAACACCATATATTTT. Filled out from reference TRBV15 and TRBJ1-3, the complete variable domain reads DAMVIQNPRYQVTQFGKPVTLSCSQTLNHNVMYWYQQKSSQAPKLLFHYYDKDFNNEADTPDNFQSRRPNTSFCFLDIRSPGLGDTAMYLCATSRDESGNTIYFGEGSWLTVV.

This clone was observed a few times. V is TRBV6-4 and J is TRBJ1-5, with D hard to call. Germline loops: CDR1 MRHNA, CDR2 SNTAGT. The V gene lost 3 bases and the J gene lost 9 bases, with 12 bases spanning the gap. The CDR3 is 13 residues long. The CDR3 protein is CASSESGNTPQHF. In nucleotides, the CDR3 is TGTGCCAGCAGTGAATCGGGGAATACGCCCCAGCATTTT.